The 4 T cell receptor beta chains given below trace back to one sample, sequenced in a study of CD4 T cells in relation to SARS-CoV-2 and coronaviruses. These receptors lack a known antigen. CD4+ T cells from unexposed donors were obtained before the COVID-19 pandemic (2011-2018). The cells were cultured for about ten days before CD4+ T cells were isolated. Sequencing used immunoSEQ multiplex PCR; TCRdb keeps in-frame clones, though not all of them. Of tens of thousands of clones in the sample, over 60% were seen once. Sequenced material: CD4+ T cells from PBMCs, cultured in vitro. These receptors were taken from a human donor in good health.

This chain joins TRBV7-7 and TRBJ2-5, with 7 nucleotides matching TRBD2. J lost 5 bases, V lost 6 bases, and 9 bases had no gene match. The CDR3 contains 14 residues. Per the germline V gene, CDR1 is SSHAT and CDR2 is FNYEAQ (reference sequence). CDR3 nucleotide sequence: TGTGCCAGCAGTCCAGGCGGGGGTCGGGAGACCCAGTACTTC. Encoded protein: CASSPGGGRETQYF. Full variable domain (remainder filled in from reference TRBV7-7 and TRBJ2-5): GAGVSQSPRYKVTKRGQDVTLRCDPISSHATLYWYQQALGQGPEFLTYFNYEAQPDKSGLPSDRFSAERPEGSISTLTIQRTEQRDSAMYRCASSPGGGRETQYFGPGTRLLVL.

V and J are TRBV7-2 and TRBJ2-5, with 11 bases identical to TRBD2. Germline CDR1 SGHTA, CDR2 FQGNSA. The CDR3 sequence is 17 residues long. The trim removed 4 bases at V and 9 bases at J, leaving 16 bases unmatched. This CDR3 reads CASSSPMPLAGAPSQYF. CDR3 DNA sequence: TGTGCCAGCAGCTCCCCCATGCCACTAGCGGGGGCCCCCTCCCAGTACTTC.

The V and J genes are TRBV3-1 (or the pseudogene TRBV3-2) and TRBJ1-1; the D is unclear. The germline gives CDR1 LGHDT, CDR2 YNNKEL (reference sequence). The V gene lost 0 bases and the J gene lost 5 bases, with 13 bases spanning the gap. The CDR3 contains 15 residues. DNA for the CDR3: TGTGCCAGCAGCCAAGAAAAGGGTGTAGGTACTGAAGCTTTCTTT. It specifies CASSQEKGVGTEAFF.

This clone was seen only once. CDR3 in amino acids: CASRRGEGPYEQYF. DNA for the CDR3: TGCGCCAGCAGGCGGGGGGAGGGACCCTACGAGCAGTACTTC. This sequence joins TRBV5-1 and TRBJ2-7, with 8 nucleotides matching TRBD2. Germline-derived CDR1 and CDR2 are SGHRS and YFSETQ. This CDR3 contains 14 residues. V lost 5 bases and J lost 2; bases outside the gene matches: 6. Combining the CDR3 with reference TRBV5-1 and TRBJ2-7 gives the whole variable domain KAGVTQTPRYLIKTRGQQVTLSCSPISGHRSVSWYQQTPGQGLQFLFEYFSETQRNKGNFPGRFSGRQFSNSRSEMNVSTLELGDSALYLCASRRGEGPYEQYFGPGTRLTVT.